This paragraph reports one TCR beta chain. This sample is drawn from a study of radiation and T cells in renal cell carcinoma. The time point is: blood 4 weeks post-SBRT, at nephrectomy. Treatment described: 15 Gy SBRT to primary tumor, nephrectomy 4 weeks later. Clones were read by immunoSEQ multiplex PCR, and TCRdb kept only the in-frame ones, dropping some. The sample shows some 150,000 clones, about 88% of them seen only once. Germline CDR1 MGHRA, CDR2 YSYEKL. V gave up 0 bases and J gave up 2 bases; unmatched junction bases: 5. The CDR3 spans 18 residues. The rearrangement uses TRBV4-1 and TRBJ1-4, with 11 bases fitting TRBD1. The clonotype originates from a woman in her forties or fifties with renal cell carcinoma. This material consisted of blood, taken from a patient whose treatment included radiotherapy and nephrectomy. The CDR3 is CASSQDRDRGLTNEKLFF. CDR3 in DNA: TGCGCCAGCAGCCAAGACCGGGACAGGGGGTTGACTAATGAAAAACTGTTTTTT.